This passage covers 22 T cell receptor beta chains from one sample sequenced in a study of blood T cell repertoires in COVID-19. Measured with immunoSEQ multiplex PCR; TCRdb has only the in-frame clones, and not every one. The repertoire has roughly 150,000 clones, approximately 80% of them found once; the top ten carry around 7.2%. The sample was peripheral blood. These TCRs come from a woman aged 45-59 years in a cohort sampled during active or convalescent COVID-19.

The CDR3 here is CASSLARGQFYNEQFF. The CDR3 coding sequence is TGTGCCAGCAGCTTAGCTCGCGGGCAGTTTTACAATGAGCAGTTCTTC. The rearrangement uses TRBV7-9 and TRBJ2-1; D is perhaps TRBD2 (5 bases). V was cut by 0 bases and J by 4 bases, with 13 bases left in between. The CDR3 has 16 residues. Germline lookup yields CDR1 SEHNR and CDR2 FQNEAQ (reference sequence).

The rearrangement uses TRBV4-1 and TRBJ2-6; 9 positions agree with TRBD1. The germline gives CDR1 MGHRA, CDR2 YSYEKL. The CDR3 is 18 amino acids. Losses at the gene ends were 1 base for V and 4 bases for J; bases not matched to a gene: 8. The CDR3 region has the DNA TGCGCCAGCAGCCAAGTCTCGACAGGGGGGTCCGGGGCCAACGTCCTGACTTTC. Protein: CASSQVSTGGSGANVLTF.

V and J are TRBV18 and TRBJ2-2, with D possibly TRBD1 on 6 matching bases. CDR3 length: 17 residues. Germline V CDR1 and CDR2: KGHSH, LQKENI. The V end was cut by 3 bases, the J end by 1 base, with 15 bases between. The CDR3 is CASSPIEMTGNTGELFF. The DNA for the CDR3 is TGTGCCAGCTCACCGATAGAAATGACAGGGAACACCGGGGAGCTGTTTTTT.

J is TRBJ1-4 and V is TRBV11-2; 7 positions match TRBD1. This CDR3 has 14 residues. The germline V gene has CDR1 SGHAT and CDR2 FQNNGV. Trimming cost V 5 bases and J 3 bases; bases outside gene matches: 3. CDR3 sequence reads: CASSPGGSNEKLFF. DNA for the CDR3: TGTGCCAGCAGCCCAGGGGGATCTAATGAAAAACTGTTTTTT.

This clone has more than one count but fewer than ten. The rearrangement uses TRBV10-1 and TRBJ1-4, with D hard to call. CDR1 and CDR2 (germline): WNHNN, SYGVQD (reference sequence). The CDR3 spans 14 residues. V was cut by 3 bases and J by 8 bases, with 13 bases left in between. For the CDR3, the DNA is TGCGCCAGCAGTGACGGGGAAGGTAAAGAAAAACTGTTTTTT. It specifies CASSDGEGKEKLFF.

This clone was counted a single time. The chain links TRBV9 to TRBJ1-4; a possible D gene is TRBD1 (5 bases). The germline V gene has CDR1 SGDLS and CDR2 YYNGEE. The V end lost 0 bases, the J end lost 3 bases, and 15 bases lay between the germline ends. The CDR3 has 17 residues. CDR3 loop: CASSVGAGGTANEKLFF. CDR3 DNA sequence: TGTGCCAGCAGCGTAGGGGCCGGGGGTACTGCTAATGAAAAACTGTTTTTT.

This clone was picked up a small number of times. This chain connects TRBV5-1 to TRBJ1-5; D is unclear. The CDR3 covers 10 residues. Germline CDR1 reads SGHRS; CDR2 reads YFSETQ. V lost 2 bases and J 10 bases, leaving 4 bases between the germline ends. Here the CDR3 reads CASSFPPQHF. The CDR3 region has the DNA TGCGCCAGCAGCTTCCCTCCCCAGCATTTT.

J is TRBJ1-1 and V is TRBV6-5, with D tentatively TRBD1 (5 bases). This CDR3 region has 13 residues. Germline CDR1 reads MNHEY; CDR2 reads SVGAGI. Deletions cut 6 bases from V and 1 base from J, with 9 bases between. The CDR3: CASSTRENTEAFF. Written as DNA, the CDR3 is TGTGCCAGCAGCACCAGGGAGAACACTGAAGCTTTCTTT.

This clone has only one observation. This sequence joins TRBV7-6 and TRBJ2-7; 7 bases map to TRBD1. The germline CDR1 and CDR2 sequences are SGHVS and FNYEAQ. The CDR3 runs 15 residues. V was clipped by 6 bases and J by 3 bases; unmatched bases: 11. CDR3 coding DNA: TGTGCCAGCAGTCGAGGGGGCGCGGAAAGCTACGAGCAGTACTTC. This encodes CASSRGGAESYEQYF.

The V call is TRBV3-1 (or the pseudogene TRBV3-2), the J call TRBJ2-1; 7 bases are a match to TRBD1. The CDR3 length is 16 residues. Germline values: CDR1 LGHDT, CDR2 YNNKEL (reference sequence). V trimming: 1 base; J trimming: 0 bases; junction bases outside the gene matches: 3. The CDR3 region has the DNA TGTGCCAGCAGCCAAGGCGACAGGGACTCCTACAATGAGCAGTTCTTC. This encodes CASSQGDRDSYNEQFF.

The chain carries TRBV7-3 and TRBJ2-1, with 7 bases fitting TRBD2. This CDR3 comprises 14 residues. V lost 5 bases and J lost 5; bases outside the gene matches: 6. In germline, CDR1 is SGHTA, CDR2 FQGTGA. The CDR3: CASSPSGDHNEQFF. Here the CDR3 DNA reads TGTGCCAGCAGCCCCAGCGGGGATCACAATGAGCAGTTCTTC.

Written as DNA, the CDR3 is TGTGCCAGCAGCTTAGGGTCGCGGACAGCGAACACTGAAGCTTTCTTT. Translating it yields CASSLGSRTANTEAFF. The chain combines TRBV7-2 with TRBJ1-1; TRBD1 is a possible D gene (6 bases). This CDR3 contains 16 residues. Germline assignment: CDR1 SGHTA and CDR2 FQGNSA. The V end lost 1 base, the J end lost 1 base, and 13 bases lay between the germline ends.

The V call is TRBV5-6, the J call TRBJ2-1; tentatively, D is TRBD2 (6 bases). The germline V gene has CDR1 SGHDT and CDR2 YYEEEE. The V end was cut by 4 bases, the J end by 7 bases, with 15 bases between. The length of the CDR3 is 14 residues. The CDR3 bases are TGTGCCAGCAGCCCCCCTTATGGGGGGAATGAGCAGTTCTTC. Its translation is CASSPPYGGNEQFF.

This clone was picked up one time. The chain has TRBV2 and TRBJ2-2; 9 nucleotides match TRBD1. Germline trimming cut 3 bases from V and 5 bases from J; bases unmatched to any gene: 7. Germline lookup yields CDR1 SNHLY and CDR2 FYNNEI. The CDR3 runs 16 residues. The CDR3 DNA reads TGTGCCAGCAGTGAGTGGGGACAGGGTAGGACCGGGGAGCTGTTTTTT. As protein: CASSEWGQGRTGELFF. The full variable domain, rest sourced from reference TRBV2 and TRBJ2-2, is EPEVTQTPSHQVTQMGQEVILRCVPISNHLYFYWYRQILGQKVEFLVSFYNNEISEKSEIFDDQFSVERPDGSNFTLKIRSTKLEDSAMYFCASSEWGQGRTGELFFGEGSRLTVL.

DNA for the CDR3: TGTGCCATCAGCCCCGGACTAGCGGGGGGGCTTACTGAGCAGTTCTTC. This translates into CAISPGLAGGLTEQFF. This chain links TRBV10-3 with TRBJ2-1; 15 nucleotides align to TRBD2. The ends lost 6 bases at V and 9 bases at J; junction bases unmatched: 9. This CDR3 spans 16 amino acids. CDR1 ENHRY and CDR2 SYGVKD come from the germline V gene.

The V gene is TRBV30, the J gene TRBJ1-2; the match to TRBD1 covers 8 bases. V lost 0 bases and J lost 5; bases outside the gene matches: 11. The CDR3 runs 16 residues. CDR1 GTSNPN and CDR2 SVGIG come from the germline V gene (reference sequence). CDR3 nucleotide sequence: TGTGCCTGGAGTGTACCCGGACAGGGCGGAGGGTATGGCTACACCTTC. Amino acid sequence: CAWSVPGQGGGYGYTF. Full variable domain (rest looked up from reference TRBV30 and TRBJ1-2): SQTIHQWPATLVQPVGSPLSLECTVEGTSNPNLYWYRQAAGRGLQLLFYSVGIGQISSEVPQNLSASRPQDRQFILSSKKLLLSDSGFYLCAWSVPGQGGGYGYTFGSGTRLTVV.

The V and J genes are TRBV19 and TRBJ2-1, with 9 bases fitting TRBD1. The CDR3 is made up of 15 amino acids. The V gene's germline CDR1 is LNHDA and CDR2 SQIVND (reference sequence). The V and J ends lost 6 bases and 1 base, in that order; junction bases with no gene match: 4. The CDR3 loop reads CASSIQGASYNEQFF. CDR3 coding DNA: TGTGCCAGTAGCATACAGGGGGCTTCCTACAATGAGCAGTTCTTC. Full variable domain (remainder filled in from reference TRBV19 and TRBJ2-1): DGGITQSPKYLFRKEGQNVTLSCEQNLNHDAMYWYRQDPGQGLRLIYYSQIVNDFQKGDIAEGYSVSREKKESFPLTVTSAQKNPTAFYLCASSIQGASYNEQFFGPGTRLTVL.

This chain connects TRBV6-6 to TRBJ1-2; a weak D match, TRBD1 (6 bases). Germline loops: CDR1 MNHNY, CDR2 SVGAGI (reference sequence). V gave up 2 bases and J gave up 1 base, with 14 bases separating them. This CDR3 is 16 amino acids long. CDR3 sequence (DNA): TGTGCCAGCAGTTACAACCCGGGACAAATTAACTATGGCTACACCTTC. Translation: CASSYNPGQINYGYTF.

The rearrangement uses TRBV5-5 and TRBJ1-4; TRBD1 matches 7 bases. The CDR3 is 14 residues long. The ends lost 4 bases at V and 2 bases at J; junction bases unmatched: 2. Germline V gives CDR1 SGHKS, CDR2 YYEKEE (reference sequence). For the CDR3, the DNA is TGTGCCAGCAGCACGGGACAGACTAATGAAAAACTGTTTTTT. This translates into CASSTGQTNEKLFF.

The chain joins TRBV6-2 or TRBV6-3 to TRBJ1-6; 8 nucleotides line up with TRBD1. The CDR3 contains 19 residues. Losses at the gene ends were 2 bases for V and 8 bases for J; bases not matched to a gene: 17. Germline V CDR1 and CDR2: MNHEY, SVGEGT. This CDR3 is CASSYDPGTGYRGYSPLHF. CDR3 in DNA: TGTGCCAGCAGTTACGACCCCGGGACAGGTTACCGGGGGTATTCACCCCTCCACTTT.

The chain employs TRBV21-1 and TRBJ1-1; the table calls TRBD1, which could not be checked here. TRBV21-1 is noted as a pseudogene. The CDR3 length is 16 residues. CDR3 sequence (DNA): TGTGCCAGCAGCAAAAGACGACAGCTTCCGAACACTGAAGCTTTCTTT. This encodes CASSKRRQLPNTEAFF.

CDR3 residues: CASSLGDRGPVGYEQYF. CDR3 in DNA: TGTGCCAGCAGCTTGGGGGACAGGGGGCCGGTAGGGTACGAGCAGTACTTC. The chain uses TRBV7-9 and TRBJ2-7, with 12 bases that match TRBD1. From germline, CDR1 is SEHNR and CDR2 FQNEAQ (reference sequence). With 3 bases clipped from V and 4 bases from J, the junction kept 10 bases outside the gene matches. This CDR3 contains 17 residues. The whole variable domain, filled in from reference TRBV7-9 and TRBJ2-7, reads DTGVSQNPRHKITKRGQNVTFRCDPISEHNRLYWYRQTLGQGPEFLTYFQNEAQLEKSRLLSDRFSAERPKGSFSTLEIQRTEQGDSAMYLCASSLGDRGPVGYEQYFGPGTRLTVT.